One T cell receptor (beta chain) is described in this entry. Libraries were prepared by immunoSEQ multiplex PCR; TCRdb keeps only in-frame clonotypes and omits some of them. The sample consists of 250,000 to 300,000 clones, 75% to 90% of them appearing once. Losses at the gene ends were 4 bases for V and 5 bases for J; bases not matched to a gene: 7. The CDR3 spans 15 residues. The germline gives CDR1 LGHNA, CDR2 YSLEER. This specimen belongs to a study of blood T cell repertoires in COVID-19. This clonotype was sampled from a woman in her 70s with COVID-19, enrolled during active disease. The chain has TRBV4-3 and TRBJ2-5, with 10 bases fitting TRBD2. The specimen sequenced was peripheral blood. CDR3 region: CASSLAPGLAETQYF. DNA of the CDR3: TGCGCCAGCAGCCTAGCTCCGGGACTAGCGGAGACCCAGTACTTC.